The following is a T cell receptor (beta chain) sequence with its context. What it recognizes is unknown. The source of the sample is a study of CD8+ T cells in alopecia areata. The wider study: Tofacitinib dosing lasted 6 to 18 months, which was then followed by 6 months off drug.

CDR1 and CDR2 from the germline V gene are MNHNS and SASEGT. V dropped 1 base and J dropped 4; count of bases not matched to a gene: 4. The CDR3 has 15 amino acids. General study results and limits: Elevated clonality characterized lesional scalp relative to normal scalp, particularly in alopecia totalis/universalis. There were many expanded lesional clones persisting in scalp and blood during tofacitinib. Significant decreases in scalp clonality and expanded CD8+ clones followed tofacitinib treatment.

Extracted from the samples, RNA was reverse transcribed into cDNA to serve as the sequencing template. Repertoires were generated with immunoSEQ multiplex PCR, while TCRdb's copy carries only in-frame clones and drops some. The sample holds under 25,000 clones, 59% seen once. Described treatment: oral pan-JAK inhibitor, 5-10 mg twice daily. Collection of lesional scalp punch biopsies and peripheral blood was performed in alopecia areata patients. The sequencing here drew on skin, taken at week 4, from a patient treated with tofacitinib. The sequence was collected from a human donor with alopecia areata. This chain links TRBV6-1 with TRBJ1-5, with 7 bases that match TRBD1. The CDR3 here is CASSEGQGGNQPQHF. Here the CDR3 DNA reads TGTGCCAGCAGTGAAGGCCAGGGGGGGAATCAGCCCCAGCATTTT.